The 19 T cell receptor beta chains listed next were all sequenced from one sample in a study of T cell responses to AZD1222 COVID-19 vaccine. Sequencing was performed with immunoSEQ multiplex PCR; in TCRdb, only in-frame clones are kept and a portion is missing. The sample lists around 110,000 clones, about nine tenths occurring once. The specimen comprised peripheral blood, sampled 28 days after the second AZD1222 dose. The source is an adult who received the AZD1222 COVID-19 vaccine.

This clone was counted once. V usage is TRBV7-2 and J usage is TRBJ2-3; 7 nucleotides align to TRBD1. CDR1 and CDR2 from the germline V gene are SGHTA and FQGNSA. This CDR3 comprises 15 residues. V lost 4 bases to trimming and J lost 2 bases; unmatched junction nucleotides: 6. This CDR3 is CASSSTGQDTDTQYF. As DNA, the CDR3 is TGTGCCAGCAGCTCCACTGGACAGGACACAGATACGCAGTATTTT.

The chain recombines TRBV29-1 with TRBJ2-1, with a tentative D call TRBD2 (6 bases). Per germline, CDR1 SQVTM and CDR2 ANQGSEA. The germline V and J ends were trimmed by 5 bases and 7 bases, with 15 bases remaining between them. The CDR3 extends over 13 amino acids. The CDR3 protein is CSVSTSHGNEQFF. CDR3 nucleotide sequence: TGCAGCGTTTCGACTAGTCATGGGAATGAGCAGTTCTTC.

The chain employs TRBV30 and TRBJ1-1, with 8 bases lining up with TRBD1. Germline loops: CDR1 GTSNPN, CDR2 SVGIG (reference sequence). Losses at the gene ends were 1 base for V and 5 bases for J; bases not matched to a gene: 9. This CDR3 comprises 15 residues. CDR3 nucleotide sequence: TGTGCCTGGAGTGCGAAGACAGGGGCGGAAACTGAAGCTTTCTTT. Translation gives CAWSAKTGAETEAFF. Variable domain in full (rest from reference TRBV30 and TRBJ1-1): SQTIHQWPATLVQPVGSPLSLECTVEGTSNPNLYWYRQAAGRGLQLLFYSVGIGQISSEVPQNLSASRPQDRQFILSSKKLLLSDSGFYLCAWSAKTGAETEAFFGQGTRLTVV.

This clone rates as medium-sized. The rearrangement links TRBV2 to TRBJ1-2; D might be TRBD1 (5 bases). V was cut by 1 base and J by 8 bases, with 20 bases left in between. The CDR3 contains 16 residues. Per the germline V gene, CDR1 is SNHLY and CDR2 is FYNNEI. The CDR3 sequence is CASSEVFSGTPFGYTF. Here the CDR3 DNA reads TGTGCCAGCAGTGAAGTGTTCAGTGGGACCCCCTTCGGCTACACCTTC. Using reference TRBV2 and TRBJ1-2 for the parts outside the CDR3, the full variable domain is EPEVTQTPSHQVTQMGQEVILRCVPISNHLYFYWYRQILGQKVEFLVSFYNNEISEKSEIFDDQFSVERPDGSNFTLKIRSTKLEDSAMYFCASSEVFSGTPFGYTFGSGTRLTVV.

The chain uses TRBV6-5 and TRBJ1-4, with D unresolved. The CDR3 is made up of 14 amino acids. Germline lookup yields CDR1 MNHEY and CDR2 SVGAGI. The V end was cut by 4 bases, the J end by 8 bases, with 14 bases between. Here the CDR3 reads CASSLSQMGEKLFF. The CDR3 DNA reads TGTGCCAGCAGTTTGTCGCAGATGGGGGAAAAACTGTTTTTT.

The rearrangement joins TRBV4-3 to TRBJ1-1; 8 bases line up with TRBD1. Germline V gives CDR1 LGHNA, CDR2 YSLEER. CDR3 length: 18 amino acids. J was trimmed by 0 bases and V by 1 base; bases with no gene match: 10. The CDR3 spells CASSQVGTGSGLNTEAFF. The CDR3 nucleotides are TGCGCCAGCAGCCAAGTAGGGACAGGCTCGGGCTTGAACACTGAAGCTTTCTTT.

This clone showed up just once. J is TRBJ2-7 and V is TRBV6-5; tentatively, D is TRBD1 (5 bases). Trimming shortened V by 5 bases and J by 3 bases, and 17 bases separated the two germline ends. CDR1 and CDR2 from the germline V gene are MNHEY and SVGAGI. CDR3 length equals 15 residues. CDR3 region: CASSPSDKLNYEQYF. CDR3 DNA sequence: TGTGCCAGCAGTCCCTCGGACAAGTTAAACTACGAGCAGTACTTC.

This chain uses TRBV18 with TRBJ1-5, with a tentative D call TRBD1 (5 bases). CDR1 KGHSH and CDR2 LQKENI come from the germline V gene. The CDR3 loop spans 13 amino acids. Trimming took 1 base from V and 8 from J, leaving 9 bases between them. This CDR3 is CASSPQKQEPQHF. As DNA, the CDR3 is TGTGCCAGCTCACCACAAAAACAGGAGCCCCAGCATTTT.

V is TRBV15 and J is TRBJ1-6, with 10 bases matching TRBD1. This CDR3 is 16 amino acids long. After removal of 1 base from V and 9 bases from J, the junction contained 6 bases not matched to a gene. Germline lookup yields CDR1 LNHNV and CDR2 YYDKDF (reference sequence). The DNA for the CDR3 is TGTGCCACCAGCAGAGGGGGACAGGGGTTAGGTTCACCCCTCCACTTT. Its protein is CATSRGGQGLGSPLHF.

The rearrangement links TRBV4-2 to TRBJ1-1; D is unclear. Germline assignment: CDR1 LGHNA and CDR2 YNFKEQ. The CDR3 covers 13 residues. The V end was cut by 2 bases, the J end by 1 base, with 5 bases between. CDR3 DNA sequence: TGTGCCAGCAGCCAATTGACGAACACTGAAGCTTTCTTT. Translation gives CASSQLTNTEAFF.

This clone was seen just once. Here the CDR3 reads CASSKQGARNQPQHF. The DNA of the CDR3 is TGTGCCAGCAGCAAACAGGGGGCGCGCAATCAGCCCCAGCATTTT. V and J are TRBV7-9 and TRBJ1-5; TRBD1 matches at 9 bases. Germline CDR1 SEHNR, CDR2 FQNEAQ (reference sequence). Trimming took 5 bases from V and 2 from J; bases not matched to a gene: 4. The CDR3 totals 15 residues.

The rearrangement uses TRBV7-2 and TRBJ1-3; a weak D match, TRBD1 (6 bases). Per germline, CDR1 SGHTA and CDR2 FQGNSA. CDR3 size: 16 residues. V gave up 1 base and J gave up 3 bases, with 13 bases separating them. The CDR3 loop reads CASSLDGGDNGNTIYF. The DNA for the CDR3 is TGTGCCAGCAGCTTAGATGGCGGGGACAATGGAAACACCATATATTTT.

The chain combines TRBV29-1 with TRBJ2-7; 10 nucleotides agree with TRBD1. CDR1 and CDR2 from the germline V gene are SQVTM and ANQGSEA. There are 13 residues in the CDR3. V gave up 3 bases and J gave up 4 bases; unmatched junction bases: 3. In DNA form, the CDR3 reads TGCAGCGTTGAGGGGACAGGGGATTACGAGCAGTACTTC. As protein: CSVEGTGDYEQYF.

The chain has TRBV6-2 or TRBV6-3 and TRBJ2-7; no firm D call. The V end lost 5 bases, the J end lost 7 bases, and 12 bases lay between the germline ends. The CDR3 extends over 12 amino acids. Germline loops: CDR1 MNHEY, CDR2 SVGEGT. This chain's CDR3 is CASSTVGYEQYF. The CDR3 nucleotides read TGTGCCAGCAGTACGGTTGGGTATGAGCAGTACTTC.

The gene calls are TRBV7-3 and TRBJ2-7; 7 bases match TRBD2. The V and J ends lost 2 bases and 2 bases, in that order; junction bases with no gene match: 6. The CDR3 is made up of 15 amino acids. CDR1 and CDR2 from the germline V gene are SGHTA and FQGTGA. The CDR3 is CASSLVAGGTYEQYF. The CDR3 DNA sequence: TGTGCCAGCAGCTTAGTAGCGGGTGGGACCTACGAGCAGTACTTC.

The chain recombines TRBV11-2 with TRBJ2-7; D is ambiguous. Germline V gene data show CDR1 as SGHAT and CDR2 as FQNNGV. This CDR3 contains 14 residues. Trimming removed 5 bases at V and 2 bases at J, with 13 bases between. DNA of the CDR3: TGTGCCAGCAGCCCCATCTATAGGGCCTACGAGCAGTACTTC. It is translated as CASSPIYRAYEQYF.

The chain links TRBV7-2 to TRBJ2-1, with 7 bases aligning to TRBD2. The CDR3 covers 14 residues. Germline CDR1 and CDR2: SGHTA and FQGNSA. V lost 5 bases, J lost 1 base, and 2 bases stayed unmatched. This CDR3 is CASSAAGSYNEQFF. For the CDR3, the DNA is TGTGCCAGCAGCGCAGCGGGATCCTACAATGAGCAGTTCTTC. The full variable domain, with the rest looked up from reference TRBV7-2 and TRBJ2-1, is GAGVSQSPSNKVTEKGKDVELRCDPISGHTALYWYRQSLGQGLEFLIYFQGNSAPDKSGLPSDRFSAERTGGSVSTLTIQRTQQEDSAVYLCASSAAGSYNEQFFGPGTRLTVL.

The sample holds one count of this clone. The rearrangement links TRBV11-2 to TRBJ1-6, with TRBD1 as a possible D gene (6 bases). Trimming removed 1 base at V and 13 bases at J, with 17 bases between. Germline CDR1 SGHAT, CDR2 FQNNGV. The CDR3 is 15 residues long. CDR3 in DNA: TGTGCCAGCAGCTTAGCTGTGGGGGGCTACTCCCCCCTCCACTTT. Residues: CASSLAVGGYSPLHF.

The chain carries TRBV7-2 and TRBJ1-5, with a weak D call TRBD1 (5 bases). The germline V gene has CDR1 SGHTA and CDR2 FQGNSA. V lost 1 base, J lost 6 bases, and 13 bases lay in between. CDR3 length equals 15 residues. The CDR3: CASSLGGARAQPQHF. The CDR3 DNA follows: TGTGCCAGCAGCTTAGGTGGGGCCAGGGCTCAGCCCCAGCATTTT.